This T cell receptor (beta chain) was documented in a study of shared clonotypes between healthy human individuals. Study as a whole: Each donor's CD8 memory used one plate, CD8 naive two, each CD4 subset three.

Points on this clone: Its specificity is unknown.

Investigators spread the genomic DNA of each subset evenly over several immunoSEQ plates. Data came from immunoSEQ multiplex PCR; TCRdb stores just in-frame clones and leaves some out. Here the sample spans fewer than 1.8 million clones, 97% to 99% being singletons. Germline CDR1 MDHEN, CDR2 SYDVKM. The CDR3 contains 15 residues. With V trimmed by 1 base and J by 4 bases, 6 bases remained unmatched. Notes on the study in general: Sequencing depth was expected to influence donor clonotype sharing. Naive subsets typically showed greater estimated richness than memory subsets.

Sequenced input: naive CD4+ T cells sorted from blood. Subset defined: CD45RA+ positively selected. The chain has TRBV28 and TRBJ2-7, with 8 bases aligning to TRBD1. The sequence derives from a man younger than 40 in good health. CDR3 residues: CASSLSRTGRYEQYF. The CDR3 region has the DNA TGTGCCAGCAGTTTATCGAGGACAGGGAGATACGAGCAGTACTTC.